Each of the 19 T cell receptor beta chains below was sequenced from the same sample in a study of long-term antiretroviral therapy in people with HIV. Sequencing relied on immunoSEQ assay v3.0, run at survey level. TCRdb's copy holds only in-frame clones and misses some; the assay was immunoSEQ multiplex PCR. This sample yields about 12,000 clones, of which about 73% are seen a single time; roughly 13% belongs to the top ten. The source material was unsorted PBMCs, sampled about 3.3 years before starting antiretroviral therapy. The receptors shown here come from a man aged 35 to 55 with HIV.

The gene calls are TRBV7-9 and TRBJ2-7; D remains ambiguous. V gave up 5 bases and J gave up 4 bases, with 12 bases separating them. There are 13 residues in the CDR3. Germline-derived CDR1 and CDR2 are SEHNR and FQNEAQ (reference sequence). For the CDR3, the DNA is TGTGCCAGCAGCCCCGTTCTTTCTTACGAGCAGTACTTC. Its translation is CASSPVLSYEQYF.

CDR3 loop: CASSYLAGGDNIQYF. CDR3 bases: TGTGCCAGCAGTTACTTGGCGGGAGGGGATAACATTCAGTACTTC. This chain connects TRBV6-6 to TRBJ2-4; TRBD2 matches 9 bases. J was trimmed by 7 bases and V by 1 base; bases with no gene match: 5. The CDR3 has 15 residues. In germline, CDR1 is MNHNY, CDR2 SVGAGI (reference sequence).

The chain is built from TRBV5-1 and TRBJ1-2; D is undetermined. Between the trimmed V and J ends, which lost 9 bases and 4 bases, there was a span of 4 bases. Germline V gives CDR1 SGHRS, CDR2 YFSETQ. CDR3 length: 9 residues. CDR3 nucleotide sequence: TGCGCCACTACCTATGGCTACACCTTC. It encodes CATTYGYTF.

V is TRBV28 and J is TRBJ1-2; D is undetermined. Germline V CDR1 and CDR2: MDHEN, SYDVKM. The CDR3 covers 13 residues. Trimming removed 5 bases at V and 4 bases at J, with 11 bases between. The CDR3 nucleotides read TGTGCCAGCAGTGTATACAGCGGCTATGGCTACACCTTC. This encodes CASSVYSGYGYTF.

The chain recombines TRBV30 with TRBJ1-2; D gene unclear. CDR1 and CDR2 (germline): GTSNPN, SVGIG (reference sequence). The CDR3 length is 11 residues. V lost 4 bases and J lost 7, with 10 bases in between. The CDR3 DNA sequence: TGTGCCTGGACGGTAGGAATTGGCTACACCTTC. Translation gives CAWTVGIGYTF.

The chain uses TRBV19 and TRBJ1-1, with 9 nucleotides matching TRBD1. The ends lost 4 bases at V and 8 bases at J; junction bases unmatched: 5. This CDR3 comprises 13 residues. The germline gives CDR1 LNHDA, CDR2 SQIVND (reference sequence). Written as DNA, the CDR3 is TGTGCCAGTAGTAAAACCGGGACAGGGGAAGCTTTCTTT. This translates into CASSKTGTGEAFF.

In its sample, this clone was seen a few times. The J gene is TRBJ2-3, the V gene TRBV2; D uncertain. The CDR3 is made up of 12 amino acids. CDR1 is SNHLY, CDR2 FYNNEI, per germline. V dropped 2 bases and J dropped 7 bases, with 7 bases sitting between them. In nucleotides, the CDR3 is TGTGCCAGCAGTGAACGCGCATATACGCAGTATTTT. Encoded protein: CASSERAYTQYF.

The V gene is TRBV6-5, the J gene TRBJ2-7; TRBD2 matches at 11 bases. The ends lost 5 bases at V and 7 bases at J; junction bases unmatched: 10. CDR1 MNHEY and CDR2 SVGAGI come from the germline V gene. CDR3 size: 15 residues. The CDR3 loop reads CASSPGASGRNEQYF. The CDR3 DNA follows: TGTGCCAGCAGTCCCGGTGCTAGCGGGAGGAATGAGCAGTACTTC.

This clone showed up just a few times. The genes are TRBV19 and TRBJ1-1, with D unclear. The CDR3 has 14 amino acids. The germline V and J ends were trimmed by 3 bases and 1 base, with 9 bases remaining between them. Germline V gene data show CDR1 as LNHDA and CDR2 as SQIVND (reference sequence). CDR3 bases: TGTGCCAGTAGTATTGGCTCAGCGAACACTGAAGCTTTCTTT. Encoded protein: CASSIGSANTEAFF.

This chain uses TRBV19 with TRBJ1-1; D is perhaps TRBD1 (5 bases). V gave up 5 bases and J gave up 2 bases, with 15 bases separating them. The CDR3 spans 15 residues. Germline V CDR1 and CDR2: LNHDA, SQIVND (reference sequence). The CDR3 spells CASSPSGSGNTEAFF. The DNA for the CDR3 is TGTGCCAGTAGTCCATCAGGGAGTGGAAACACTGAAGCTTTCTTT.

The sample holds a few counts of this clone. V gene TRBV7-8 combines with J gene TRBJ1-2; D not resolved. The CDR3 covers 12 residues. V dropped 4 bases and J dropped 4 bases, with 7 bases sitting between them. CDR1 and CDR2 (germline): SGHVS, FQNEAQ. The DNA for the CDR3 is TGTGCCAGCAGCTCCCACTCCTATGGCTACACCTTC. Its translation: CASSSHSYGYTF.

The genes are TRBV15 and TRBJ2-1; weak D call: TRBD2 (6 bases). The CDR3 runs to 15 residues. V lost 4 bases to trimming and J lost 5 bases, with 15 bases between them. Germline V CDR1 and CDR2: LNHNV, YYDKDF (reference sequence). As DNA, the CDR3 is TGTGCCACCAGCACCTACCGGGGGTTCAACAATGAGCAGTTCTTC. Protein product: CATSTYRGFNNEQFF.

V is TRBV7-9 and J is TRBJ2-3; 9 bases are shared with TRBD2. The CDR3 loop spans 14 amino acids. V shed 4 bases, J shed 4 bases, and the junction held 3 bases outside the gene matches. In germline, CDR1 is SEHNR, CDR2 FQNEAQ (reference sequence). CDR3: CASSSSGTSDTQYF. Here the CDR3 DNA reads TGTGCCAGCAGCTCTAGCGGGACATCAGATACGCAGTATTTT.

J is TRBJ2-3 and V is TRBV4-3, with D perhaps matching TRBD1 or TRBD2 (5 bases each). The CDR3 has 17 residues. With 0 bases removed from V and 4 bases from J, the gap between germline ends came to 17 bases. Germline V gene sequence: CDR1 LGHNA, CDR2 YSLEER. CDR3: CASSQEGTGRVSDTQYF. CDR3 sequence (DNA): TGCGCCAGCAGCCAAGAAGGGACGGGAAGAGTATCAGATACGCAGTATTTT.

The CDR3 DNA reads as TGTGCCTGGACATCAAATTTGGGCACTGAAGCTTTCTTT. It codes for CAWTSNLGTEAFF. The chain has TRBV30 and TRBJ1-1; D remains ambiguous. The CDR3 is made up of 13 amino acids. V was cut by 4 bases and J by 4 bases, with 13 bases left in between. Germline CDR1 GTSNPN, CDR2 SVGIG (reference sequence).

The chain uses TRBV4-2 and TRBJ2-7; no firm D call. Trimming took off 1 base at V and 5 bases at J, with 6 bases between the two ends. Germline V gives CDR1 LGHNA, CDR2 YNFKEQ. The CDR3 loop spans 12 amino acids. DNA for the CDR3: TGTGCCAGCAGCCAAGCTTGGGACGAGCAGTACTTC. This codes for CASSQAWDEQYF.

V gene TRBV27 combines with J gene TRBJ2-1; D is possibly TRBD1 (6 bases). With 5 bases removed from V and 5 bases from J, the gap between germline ends came to 19 bases. CDR3 length: 16 amino acids. CDR1 and CDR2 (germline): MNHEY, SMNVEV (reference sequence). CDR3 protein: CASSAQQGFPNNEQFF. For the CDR3, the DNA is TGTGCCAGCAGTGCACAACAGGGTTTCCCGAACAATGAGCAGTTCTTC.

This chain links TRBV30 with TRBJ1-1; D remains ambiguous. CDR1 is GTSNPN, CDR2 SVGIG, per germline (reference sequence). The CDR3 consists of 13 residues. Trimming removed 1 base at V and 1 base at J, with 7 bases between. CDR3 region: CAWSGIANTEAFF. The CDR3 nucleotides are TGTGCCTGGAGTGGCATCGCGAACACTGAAGCTTTCTTT.

This chain joins TRBV16 and TRBJ1-2, with TRBD1 matching over 7 bases. Germline assignment: CDR1 KGHSY and CDR2 FQNENV. The CDR3 has 14 residues. Germline trimming cut 4 bases from V and 7 bases from J; bases unmatched to any gene: 9. DNA of the CDR3: TGTGCCAGCAGCCTCTCACAGGGGACGAGTGGCTACACCTTC. Its protein product is CASSLSQGTSGYTF. Using reference TRBV16 and TRBJ1-2 for the parts outside the CDR3, the full variable domain is GEEVAQTPKHLVRGEGQKAKLYCAPIKGHSYVFWYQQVLKNEFKFLISFQNENVFDETGMPKERFSAKCLPNSPCSLEIQATKLEDSAVYFCASSLSQGTSGYTFGSGTRLTVV.